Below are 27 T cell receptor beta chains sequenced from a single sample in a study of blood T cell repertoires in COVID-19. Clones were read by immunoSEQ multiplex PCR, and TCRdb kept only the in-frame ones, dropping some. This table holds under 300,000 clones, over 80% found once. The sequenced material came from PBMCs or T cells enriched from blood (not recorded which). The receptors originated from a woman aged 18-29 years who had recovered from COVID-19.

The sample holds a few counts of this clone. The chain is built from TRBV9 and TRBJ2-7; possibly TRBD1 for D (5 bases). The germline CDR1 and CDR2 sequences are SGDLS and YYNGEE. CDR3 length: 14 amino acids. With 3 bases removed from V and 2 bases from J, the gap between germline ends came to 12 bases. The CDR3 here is CASSEGAMTYEQYF. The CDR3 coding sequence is TGTGCCAGCAGCGAAGGGGCGATGACCTACGAGCAGTACTTC.

The CDR3 bases are TGTGCCAGCTATGATGGCGTCAGGGGGCTATTCTACGAGCAGTACTTC. Its protein product is CASYDGVRGLFYEQYF. The V call is TRBV6-4, the J call TRBJ2-7, with 8 bases fitting TRBD1. The CDR3 runs to 16 residues. V trimming: 8 bases; J trimming: 3 bases; junction bases outside the gene matches: 15. Germline V CDR1 and CDR2: MRHNA, SNTAGT.

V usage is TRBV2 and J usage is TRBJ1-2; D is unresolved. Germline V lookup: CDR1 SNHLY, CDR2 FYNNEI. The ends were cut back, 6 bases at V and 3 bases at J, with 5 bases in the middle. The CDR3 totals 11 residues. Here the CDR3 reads CASSPDYGYTF. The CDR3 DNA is TGTGCCAGCAGCCCGGACTATGGCTACACCTTC.

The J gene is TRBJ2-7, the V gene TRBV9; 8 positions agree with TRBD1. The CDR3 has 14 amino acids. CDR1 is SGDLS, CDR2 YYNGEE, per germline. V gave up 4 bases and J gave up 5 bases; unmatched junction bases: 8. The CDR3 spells CASSPDRDNNEQYF. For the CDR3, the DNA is TGTGCCAGCAGCCCGGACAGGGACAACAACGAGCAGTACTTC.

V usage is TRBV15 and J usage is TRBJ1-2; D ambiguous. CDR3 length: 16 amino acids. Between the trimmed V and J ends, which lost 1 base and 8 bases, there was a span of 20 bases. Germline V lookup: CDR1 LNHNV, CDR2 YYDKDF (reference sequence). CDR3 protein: CATSRVGSGIEGGYTF. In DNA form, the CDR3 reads TGTGCCACCAGCAGAGTTGGTTCCGGGATTGAGGGAGGCTACACCTTC.

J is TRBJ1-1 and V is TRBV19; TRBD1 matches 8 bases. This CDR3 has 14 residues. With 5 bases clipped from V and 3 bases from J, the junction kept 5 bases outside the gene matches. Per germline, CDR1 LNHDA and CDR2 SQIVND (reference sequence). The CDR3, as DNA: TGTGCCAGTAGTGTGAACAGGGGGGACACTGAAGCTTTCTTT. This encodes CASSVNRGDTEAFF.

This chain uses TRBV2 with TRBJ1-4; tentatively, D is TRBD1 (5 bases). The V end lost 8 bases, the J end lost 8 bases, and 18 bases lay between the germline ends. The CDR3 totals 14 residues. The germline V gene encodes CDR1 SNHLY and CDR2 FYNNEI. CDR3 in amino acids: CASDPLGGGEKLFF. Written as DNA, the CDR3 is TGTGCCAGCGATCCGCTGGGGGGTGGGGAAAAACTGTTTTTT.

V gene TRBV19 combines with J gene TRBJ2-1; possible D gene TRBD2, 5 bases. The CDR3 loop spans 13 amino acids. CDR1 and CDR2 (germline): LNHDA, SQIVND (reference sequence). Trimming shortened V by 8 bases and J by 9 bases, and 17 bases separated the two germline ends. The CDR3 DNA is TGTGCCAGTGGTAATGGAGGCCCCGTTGAGCAGTTCTTC. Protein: CASGNGGPVEQFF.

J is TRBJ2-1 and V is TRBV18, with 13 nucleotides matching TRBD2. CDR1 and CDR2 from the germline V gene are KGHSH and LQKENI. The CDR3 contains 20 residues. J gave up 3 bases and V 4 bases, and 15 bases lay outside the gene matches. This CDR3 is CASSHSGLAGLRDHYNEQFF. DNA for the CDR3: TGTGCCAGCTCACACTCGGGACTAGCGGGACTCCGCGACCACTACAATGAGCAGTTCTTC.

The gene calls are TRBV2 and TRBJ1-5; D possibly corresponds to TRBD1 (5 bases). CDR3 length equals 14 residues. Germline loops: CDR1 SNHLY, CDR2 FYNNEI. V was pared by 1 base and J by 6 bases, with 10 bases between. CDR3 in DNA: TGTGCCAGCAGTGAAGAAGGGGTTGTTCAGCCCCAGCATTTT. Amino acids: CASSEEGVVQPQHF.

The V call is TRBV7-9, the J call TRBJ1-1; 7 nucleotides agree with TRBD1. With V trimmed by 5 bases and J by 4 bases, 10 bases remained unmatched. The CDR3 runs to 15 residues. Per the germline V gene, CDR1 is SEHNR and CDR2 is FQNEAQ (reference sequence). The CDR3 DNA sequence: TGTGCCAGCAGCCCTAGGGGGCTCGAAATCACTGAAGCTTTCTTT. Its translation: CASSPRGLEITEAFF.

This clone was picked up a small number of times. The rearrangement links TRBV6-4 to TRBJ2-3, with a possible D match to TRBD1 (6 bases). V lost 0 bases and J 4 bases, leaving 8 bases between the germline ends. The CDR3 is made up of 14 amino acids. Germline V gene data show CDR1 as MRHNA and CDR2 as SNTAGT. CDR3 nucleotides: TGTGCCAGCAGTGACTCGAAGGGGGCAGATACGCAGTATTTT. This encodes CASSDSKGADTQYF.

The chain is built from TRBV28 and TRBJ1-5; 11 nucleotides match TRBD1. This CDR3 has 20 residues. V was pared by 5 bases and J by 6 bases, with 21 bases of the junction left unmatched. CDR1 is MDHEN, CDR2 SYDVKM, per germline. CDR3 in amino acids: CASSLYTKGTGGLAGQPQHF. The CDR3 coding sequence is TGTGCCAGCAGTCTCTATACAAAGGGGACAGGGGGACTTGCGGGTCAGCCCCAGCATTTT.

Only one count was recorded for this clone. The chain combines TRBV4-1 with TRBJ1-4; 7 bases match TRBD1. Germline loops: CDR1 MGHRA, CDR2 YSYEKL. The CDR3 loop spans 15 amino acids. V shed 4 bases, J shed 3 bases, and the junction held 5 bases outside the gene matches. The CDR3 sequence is CASSLQGNSNEKLFF. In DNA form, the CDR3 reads TGCGCCAGCAGCCTACAGGGGAATTCTAATGAAAAACTGTTTTTT.

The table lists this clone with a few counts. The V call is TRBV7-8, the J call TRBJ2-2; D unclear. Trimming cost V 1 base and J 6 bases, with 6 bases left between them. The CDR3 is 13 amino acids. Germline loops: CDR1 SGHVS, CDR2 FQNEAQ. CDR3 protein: CASSLVLAGELFF. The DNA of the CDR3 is TGTGCCAGCAGCTTAGTATTAGCCGGGGAGCTGTTTTTT.

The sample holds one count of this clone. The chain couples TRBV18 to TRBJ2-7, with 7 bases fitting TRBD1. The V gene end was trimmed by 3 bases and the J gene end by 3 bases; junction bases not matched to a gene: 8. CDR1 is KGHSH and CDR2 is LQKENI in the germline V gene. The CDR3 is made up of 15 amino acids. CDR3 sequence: CASSPSQTGIYEQYF. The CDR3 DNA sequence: TGTGCCAGCTCACCGTCCCAGACAGGGATCTACGAGCAGTACTTC.

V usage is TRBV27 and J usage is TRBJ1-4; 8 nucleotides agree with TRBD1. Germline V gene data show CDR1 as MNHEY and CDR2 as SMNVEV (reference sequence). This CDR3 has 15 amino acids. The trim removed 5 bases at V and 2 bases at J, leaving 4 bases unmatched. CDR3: CASSPGQGTNEKLFF. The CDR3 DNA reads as TGTGCCAGCAGTCCCGGACAGGGTACTAATGAAAAACTGTTTTTT.

The CDR3 bases are TGTGCCAGCAGCTTAGGGGCCCAGGGGGAGGAGGTCAATCAGCCCCAGCATTTT. Translating gives CASSLGAQGEEVNQPQHF. This chain uses TRBV7-8 with TRBJ1-5; 7 nucleotides line up with TRBD1. V gave up 1 base and J gave up 3 bases; unmatched junction bases: 12. Germline V gene data show CDR1 as SGHVS and CDR2 as FQNEAQ. CDR3 length: 18 amino acids. Based on the CDR3 plus reference TRBV7-8 and TRBJ1-5, the full variable domain is GAGVSQSPRYKVAKRGQDVALRCDPISGHVSLFWYQQALGQGPEFLTYFQNEAQLDKSGLPSDRFFAERPEGSVSTLKIQRTQQEDSAVYLCASSLGAQGEEVNQPQHFGDGTRLSIL.

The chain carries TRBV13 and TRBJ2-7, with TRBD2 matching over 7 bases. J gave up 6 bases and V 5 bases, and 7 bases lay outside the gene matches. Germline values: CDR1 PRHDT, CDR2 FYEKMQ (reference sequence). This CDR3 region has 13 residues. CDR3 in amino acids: CASSQSSGGEQYF. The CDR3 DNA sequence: TGTGCCAGCAGCCAATCTAGCGGAGGCGAGCAGTACTTC.

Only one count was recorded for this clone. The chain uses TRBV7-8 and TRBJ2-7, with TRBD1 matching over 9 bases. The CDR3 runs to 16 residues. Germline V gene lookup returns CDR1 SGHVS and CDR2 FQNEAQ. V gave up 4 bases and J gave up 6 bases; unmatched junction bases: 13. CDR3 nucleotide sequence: TGTGCCAGCAGCTCCGACACCGGGACAGGGAGAGGCGAGCAGTACTTC. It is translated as CASSSDTGTGRGEQYF.

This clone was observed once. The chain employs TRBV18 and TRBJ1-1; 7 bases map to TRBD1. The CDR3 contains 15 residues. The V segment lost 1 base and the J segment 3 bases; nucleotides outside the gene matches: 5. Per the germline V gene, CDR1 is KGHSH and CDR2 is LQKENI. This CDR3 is CASSPLGGADTEAFF. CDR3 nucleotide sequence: TGTGCCAGCTCACCACTAGGGGGCGCCGACACTGAAGCTTTCTTT.

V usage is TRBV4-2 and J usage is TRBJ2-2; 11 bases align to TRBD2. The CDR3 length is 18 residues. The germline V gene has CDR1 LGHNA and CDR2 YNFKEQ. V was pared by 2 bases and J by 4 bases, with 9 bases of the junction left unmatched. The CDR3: CASSQILGLADITGELFF. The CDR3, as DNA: TGTGCCAGCAGCCAAATTTTGGGACTAGCGGATATCACCGGGGAGCTGTTTTTT.

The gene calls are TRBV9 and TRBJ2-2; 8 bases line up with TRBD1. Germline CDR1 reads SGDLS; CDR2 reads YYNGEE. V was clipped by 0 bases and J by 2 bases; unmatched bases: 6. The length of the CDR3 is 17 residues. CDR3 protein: CASSVGPGTGNTGELFF. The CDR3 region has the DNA TGTGCCAGCAGCGTAGGCCCCGGGACAGGAAACACCGGGGAGCTGTTTTTT.

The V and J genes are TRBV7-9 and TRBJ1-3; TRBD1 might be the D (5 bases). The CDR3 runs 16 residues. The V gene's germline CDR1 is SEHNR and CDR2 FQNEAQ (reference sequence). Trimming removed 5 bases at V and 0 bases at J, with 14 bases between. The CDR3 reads CASSPYGQASGNTIYF. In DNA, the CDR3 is TGTGCCAGCAGCCCGTATGGACAAGCCTCTGGAAACACCATATATTTT.

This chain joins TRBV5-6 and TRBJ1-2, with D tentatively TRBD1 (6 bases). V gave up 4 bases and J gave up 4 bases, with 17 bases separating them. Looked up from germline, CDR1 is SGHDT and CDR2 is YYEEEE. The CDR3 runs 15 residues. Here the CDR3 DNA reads TGTGCCAGCAGCCCTTTGGGGGGGCAGGGCTATGGCTACACCTTC. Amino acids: CASSPLGGQGYGYTF.

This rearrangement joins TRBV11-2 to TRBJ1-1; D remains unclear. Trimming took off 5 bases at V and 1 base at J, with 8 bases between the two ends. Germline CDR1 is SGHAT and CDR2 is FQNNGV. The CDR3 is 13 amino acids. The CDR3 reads CASSIRRNTEAFF. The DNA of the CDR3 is TGTGCCAGCAGCATCAGAAGGAACACTGAAGCTTTCTTT.

The CDR3, as DNA: TGTGCCAGCAGCTTAGGGACTAGCTGGGGGAACAATGAGCAGTTCTTC. Translation: CASSLGTSWGNNEQFF. The chain couples TRBV7-3 to TRBJ2-1, with 9 positions matching TRBD2. V lost 2 bases, J lost 5 bases, and 7 bases stayed unmatched. Per the germline V gene, CDR1 is SGHTA and CDR2 is FQGTGA. This CDR3 is 16 amino acids long.